Listed below are T cell receptor beta chains from one sample, sequenced in a study of blood T cells in healthy people across ages. MiXCR, run by TCRdb on the 5' RACE reads, gives a single entry per CDR3 protein. The sample holds about 640,000 distinct CDR3 sequences; around three fifths are singletons and the top ten take over 30%. Sequenced: blood. The receptors here all came from a man in his 60s in good health. Each CDR3 is given with its conserved first and last residue. Fields, in order: D gene, clone size, J gene, V gene, CDR3 protein, CDR3 DNA. A D gene is named only where the DNA matches it firmly. Clone size, where shown, is once, few, many, or a class for clones that have expanded.

>-|-|TRBJ1-1|TRBV6-5
CASSYGAKNTEAFF
TGTGCCAGCAGTTACGGGGCGAAGAACACTGAAGCTTTCTTT
>-|-|TRBJ1-4|TRBV2
CTSSDGRGSEKLFF
TGTACCAGCAGTGACGGCAGGGGTTCGGAAAAACTGTTTTTT
>-|-|TRBJ2-5|TRBV20-1
CSASDRKSQETLYF
TGCAGTGCTTCCGACAGGAAAAGCCAAGAGACCCTGTACTTC
>TRBD2|-|TRBJ2-3|TRBV6-2/TRBV6-3
CASSHSGVVTDTQYF
TGTGCCAGCAGTCATAGCGGGGTCGTCACAGATACGCAGTATTTT
>TRBD1|-|TRBJ1-6|TRBV3-1
CASSQDWTGLNSPLHF
TGTGCCAGCAGCCAAGATTGGACAGGGCTTAATTCACCCCTCCACTTT
>-|-|TRBJ1-2|TRBV10-3
CAISEAQANSNYGYTF
TGTGCCATCAGTGAGGCCCAGGCCAATTCTAACTATGGCTACACCTTC
>-|-|TRBJ2-4|TRBV20-1
CSGEGGGLAKNIQYF
TGCAGTGGGGAAGGGGGAGGTCTAGCCAAAAACATTCAGTACTTC
>TRBD1|-|TRBJ1-4|TRBV13
CASSPRTGGGEKLFF
TGTGCCAGCAGCCCACGGACAGGCGGGGGTGAAAAACTGTTTTTT
>-|-|TRBJ1-4|TRBV2
CASSDRGREKLFF
TGTGCCAGCAGTGACAGGGGACGTGAAAAACTGTTTTTT
>-|few|TRBJ2-7|TRBV25-1
CASSDYTTGVGGEQYF
TGTGCCAGCAGTGACTACACTACTGGGGTGGGGGGCGAGCAGTACTTC
>TRBD2|-|TRBJ2-1|TRBV12-5
CASGGSGGDYNEQFF
TGTGCTAGTGGTGGTAGCGGGGGGGACTACAATGAGCAGTTCTTC
>-|-|TRBJ2-5|TRBV11-2
CAARANTQGTQYF
TGTGCCGCCCGAGCGAACACGCAGGGGACCCAGTACTTC
>-|-|TRBJ1-1|TRBV7-9
CASSFDSEAFF
TGTGCCAGCAGCTTCGACAGTGAAGCTTTCTTT
>TRBD1|-|TRBJ2-3|TRBV29-1
CSVVSTGVDTQYF
TGCAGCGTTGTTTCCACAGGGGTCGATACGCAGTATTTT
>-|-|TRBJ2-5|TRBV6-1
CAIPKVADETQYF
TGTGCCATTCCAAAAGTGGCAGACGAGACCCAGTACTTC
>-|-|TRBJ2-7|TRBV10-3
CAIRLQGDEQYF
TGTGCCATCAGATTACAGGGCGACGAGCAGTACTTC
>-|-|TRBJ2-3|TRBV12-3/TRBV12-4
CASRGLARDTQYF
TGTGCCAGCAGGGGGTTAGCCAGAGATACGCAGTATTTT
>TRBD2|-|TRBJ2-7|TRBV10-3
CAIRLAPLDEQYF
TGTGCCATCCGACTAGCGCCGCTCGACGAGCAGTACTTC
>-|many|TRBJ2-1|TRBV3-1
CASSQRTLGPYNEQFF
TGTGCCAGCAGCCAGAGGACCCTTGGGCCCTACAATGAGCAGTTCTTC
>TRBD2|many|TRBJ2-5|TRBV3-1
CASSRGAGANRETQYF
TGTGCCAGCAGCCGAGGAGCGGGGGCGAACAGAGAGACCCAGTACTTC
>-|few|TRBJ1-5|TRBV19
CASSAGDLTNQPQHF
TGTGCCAGTAGTGCGGGGGACCTTACTAATCAGCCCCAGCATTTT
>-|-|TRBJ2-5|TRBV3-1
CASRAVGTQYF
TGTGCCAGCAGGGCCGTGGGGACCCAGTACTTC
>TRBD1|-|TRBJ1-1|TRBV6-1
CASSVTGGSTEAFF
TGTGCCAGCAGTGTCACAGGGGGGAGCACTGAAGCTTTCTTT
>TRBD2|few|TRBJ2-5|TRBV7-8
CASSLRSGVLETQYF
TGTGCCAGCAGCTTAAGGAGCGGGGTGTTGGAGACCCAGTACTTC
>TRBD1|-|TRBJ2-7|TRBV29-1
CSVRGQGDGSGEQYF
TGCAGCGTCCGCGGACAGGGTGACGGCAGCGGTGAGCAGTACTTC
>-|-|TRBJ1-2|TRBV12-3/TRBV12-4
CASSFSRGPLRTYGYTF
TGTGCCAGCAGTTTTTCCAGGGGCCCATTGCGGACCTATGGCTACACCTTC
>-|few|TRBJ2-1|TRBV7-6
CASSRRGRHEQFF
TGTGCCAGCAGCCGACGCGGCCGCCATGAGCAGTTCTTC
>-|-|TRBJ2-1|TRBV6-5
CASSYSISPGLTGNEQFF
TGTGCCAGCAGTTACTCGATCTCCCCGGGGCTAACGGGAAATGAGCAGTTCTTC
>-|many|TRBJ1-1|TRBV20-1
CSAIRPGPRGAEAFF
TGCAGTGCTATAAGGCCGGGACCCAGGGGCGCTGAAGCTTTCTTT
>-|-|TRBJ2-5|TRBV7-9
CASSQMGGPQETQYF
TGTGCCAGCAGCCAAATGGGCGGCCCCCAAGAGACCCAGTACTTC
>TRBD2|many|TRBJ2-3|TRBV20-1
CSARPRQRGSTDTQYF
TGCAGTGCTAGACCCCGTCAGCGGGGCTCCACAGATACGCAGTATTTT
>TRBD2|-|TRBJ2-2|TRBV11-2
CASSGLAGDNTGELFF
TGTGCCAGCAGCGGTCTAGCGGGGGACAACACCGGGGAGCTGTTTTTT
>-|-|TRBJ1-2|TRBV28
CASSLSSGGYTF
TGTGCCAGCAGTTTGAGCAGTGGTGGCTACACCTTC
>-|few|TRBJ2-7|TRBV25-1
CASSELASEQYF
TGTGCCAGCAGTGAATTAGCGTCCGAGCAGTACTTC
>-|few|TRBJ2-1|TRBV6-1
CASTETHYNEQFF
TGTGCCAGCACGGAGACACACTACAATGAGCAGTTCTTC
>-|-|TRBJ2-3|TRBV29-1
CSVEAGRGGTDTQYF
TGCAGCGTTGAAGCAGGGCGGGGTGGTACAGATACGCAGTATTTT
>TRBD1|-|TRBJ2-2|TRBV12-3/TRBV12-4
CASSLPRDSTGELFF
TGTGCCAGCAGTTTACCCCGGGACAGCACCGGGGAGCTGTTTTTT